The TCR beta chain described here comes from a study of regulatory T cells in long-lasting Graves disease. Regarding time point: newly diagnosed GD, antithyroid drugs for less than 3 months. Generation of the TCR library employed RNA extracted from PBMCs. It was an endocrinology department in Xi'an, China, that provided the patients. As collected, the peripheral blood samples measured 8 to 9 milliliters each and went into EDTA tubes. In building TCR beta libraries, iRepertoire HTBI primers were used together with Arm-PCR of CDR3 regions. TCRdb re-called the multiplex PCR reads through MiXCR, storing one row per CDR3 protein. The sample has roughly 610,000 distinct CDR3 sequences; 15% to 20% are singletons. The germline V gene encodes CDR1 MNHEY and CDR2 SMNVEV (reference sequence). Trimming removed 8 bases from V and 5 bases from J; junction bases left unmatched: 2. The CDR3 contains 13 residues. These data were also reused for a study on T cells in Graves' hyperthyroidism and ophthalmopathy. Per that paper: Ophthalmopathy was distinguished from stable hyperthyroidism by 13 V-J signatures.

This sample comprised peripheral blood mononuclear cells (PBMCs), obtained at new diagnosis, from a patient treated with antithyroid drugs. The source is a young man with Graves disease. The J gene is TRBJ2-1, the V gene TRBV27; 11 bases agree with TRBD2. CDR3 sequence: CASRLAGNNEQFF. For the CDR3, the DNA is TGTGCCAGCCGACTAGCGGGGAACAATGAGCAGTTCTTC.